The rows below give T cell receptor beta chains drawn from one sample of a study of T cells in Graves' hyperthyroidism and ophthalmopathy. TCRdb analysed the multiplex PCR reads with MiXCR anew, one entry per CDR3 protein. The sample lists about 350,000 distinct CDR3 sequences; around 13% were seen once. The source material was blood. Source of these receptors: a woman aged 25 to 39 with Graves' hyperthyroidism. The CDR3 runs from the conserved cysteine through the conserved F or W. A D gene is named only where the DNA matches it firmly. Rows may omit the clone size; those that give it use once, few, many or a size class.

clone size: many; V gene: TRBV28; J gene: TRBJ1-3; D gene: -; CDR3 DNA: TGTGCCAGCAGTGGACCAGCAGGGCGAACTGGAAACACCATATATTTT; CDR3 protein: CASSGPAGRTGNTIYF
clone size: many; V gene: TRBV20-1; J gene: TRBJ2-1; D gene: -; CDR3 DNA: TGCAGTGCTCAGTGGCGGACATGGAACAATGAGCAGTTCTTC; CDR3 protein: CSAQWRTWNNEQFF
clone size: many; V gene: TRBV7-2; J gene: TRBJ2-7; D gene: TRBD1; CDR3 DNA: TGTGCCAGCGGCATACAGGGGGCGAACGAGCAGTACTTC; CDR3 protein: CASGIQGANEQYF
clone size: -; V gene: TRBV2; J gene: TRBJ2-2; D gene: -; CDR3 DNA: TGTGCCAGCAGTGACGTGGTCGTTAACACCGGGGAGCTGTTTTTT; CDR3 protein: CASSDVVVNTGELFF
clone size: many; V gene: TRBV2; J gene: TRBJ1-1; D gene: TRBD1; CDR3 DNA: TGTGCCAGCGAAGGGACAGCCGCTCCTACCACTGAAGCTTTCTTT; CDR3 protein: CASEGTAAPTTEAFF
clone size: many; V gene: TRBV24-1; J gene: TRBJ2-5; D gene: TRBD2; CDR3 DNA: TGTGCCACCAGTAGGGGAGGGGAGACCCAGTACTTC; CDR3 protein: CATSRGGETQYF
clone size: many; V gene: TRBV28; J gene: TRBJ2-7; D gene: TRBD1; CDR3 DNA: TGTGCCAGCAGTTCCGCCGACAGGGGGTGGTGGTACTTC; CDR3 protein: CASSSADRGWWYF
clone size: many; V gene: TRBV12-3/TRBV12-4; J gene: TRBJ2-7; D gene: -; CDR3 DNA: TGTGCCAGCAGTCCCCCGGCTGCATGGGAGCAGTACTTC; CDR3 protein: CASSPPAAWEQYF
clone size: many; V gene: TRBV6-1; J gene: TRBJ1-1; D gene: -; CDR3 DNA: TGTGCCAGCAGTTTTAGGGCCGACACTGAAGCTTTCTTT; CDR3 protein: CASSFRADTEAFF
clone size: -; V gene: TRBV5-1; J gene: TRBJ1-2; D gene: -; CDR3 DNA: TGCGCCAGCAGACGGACGGGTAACTATGGCTACACCTTC; CDR3 protein: CASRRTGNYGYTF
clone size: many; V gene: TRBV30; J gene: TRBJ2-1; D gene: TRBD2; CDR3 DNA: TGTGCCTGGAGGGCTAGCGGGAAAAGTTATGAGCAGTTCTTC; CDR3 protein: CAWRASGKSYEQFF
clone size: many; V gene: TRBV20-1; J gene: TRBJ2-5; D gene: TRBD2; CDR3 DNA: TGCAGTGCTAGACGACTAGCGGAGGAGACCCAGTACTTC; CDR3 protein: CSARRLAEETQYF
clone size: -; V gene: TRBV4-1; J gene: TRBJ1-1; D gene: -; CDR3 DNA: TGCGCCAGCAGGTACAGGCCTTCGGGCACTGAAGCTTTCTTT; CDR3 protein: CASRYRPSGTEAFF
clone size: many; V gene: TRBV6-1; J gene: TRBJ1-6; D gene: -; CDR3 DNA: TGTGCCAGCAGTGGCGAGGGTAATTCACCCCTCCACTTT; CDR3 protein: CASSGEGNSPLHF
clone size: many; V gene: TRBV2; J gene: TRBJ2-1; D gene: -; CDR3 DNA: TGTGCCAGCAAGCCCCCTTACTCGAATGAGCAGTTCTTC; CDR3 protein: CASKPPYSNEQFF
clone size: many; V gene: TRBV10-3; J gene: TRBJ2-1; D gene: -; CDR3 DNA: TGTGCCATCAGTGGGTCCGGGTTGACCAACAATGAGCAGTTCTTC; CDR3 protein: CAISGSGLTNNEQFF
clone size: few; V gene: TRBV12-3/TRBV12-4; J gene: TRBJ1-1; D gene: -; CDR3 DNA: TGTGCCAGCAGTTTAGCGGAGGTGGACACTGAAGCTTTCTTT; CDR3 protein: CASSLAEVDTEAFF
clone size: -; V gene: TRBV6-5; J gene: TRBJ2-3; D gene: TRBD1; CDR3 DNA: TGTGCCAGCAGTTTCTGGACAGGGGGAGGCACAGATACGCAGTATTTT; CDR3 protein: CASSFWTGGGTDTQYF
clone size: -; V gene: TRBV7-9; J gene: TRBJ2-1; D gene: -; CDR3 DNA: TGTGCCACCGGACAGTCCCATGAGCAGTTCTTC; CDR3 protein: CATGQSHEQFF
clone size: many; V gene: TRBV20-1; J gene: TRBJ2-2; D gene: TRBD2; CDR3 DNA: TGCAGTGCTAGAGGGGGCGGGAGGAATGTCGGGGAGCTGTTTTTT; CDR3 protein: CSARGGGRNVGELFF
clone size: many; V gene: TRBV29-1; J gene: TRBJ1-2; D gene: TRBD1; CDR3 DNA: TGCAGCGTTGAAGGTGGACAGGGAAAAAACTATGGCTACACCTTC; CDR3 protein: CSVEGGQGKNYGYTF
clone size: few; V gene: TRBV3-1; J gene: TRBJ2-3; D gene: TRBD2; CDR3 DNA: TGTGCCAGCAACCCAGCGGGAAAGAAAGATACGCAGTATTTT; CDR3 protein: CASNPAGKKDTQYF
clone size: many; V gene: TRBV3-1; J gene: TRBJ1-2; D gene: -; CDR3 DNA: TGTGCCAGCAGCCAACCCCCGAACTATGGCTACACCTTC; CDR3 protein: CASSQPPNYGYTF
clone size: -; V gene: TRBV2; J gene: TRBJ1-3; D gene: -; CDR3 DNA: TGTGCCAGCAGGGAAGGGAGTTTGCCTGGAAACACCATATATTTT; CDR3 protein: CASREGSLPGNTIYF